Given below is one T cell receptor beta chain in context. Its target is not known. These data come from a study of CD8+ T cells in alopecia areata. Study-wide context: The drug, tofacitinib, lasted 6 to 18 months, followed by 6 months off drug. Study conclusions and caveats: While tofacitinib was given, many expanded lesional clones persisted in scalp and blood.

As the sequencing template, cDNA was produced by extracting RNA and reverse transcribing it. Clones were sequenced by immunoSEQ multiplex PCR, and TCRdb holds only the in-frame ones, with some missing. The sample yields about 220,000 clones, 50% to 60% seen once. Treatment indicated: oral pan-JAK inhibitor, 5-10 mg twice daily. The source is a human donor with alopecia areata. The source material was CD4+ T cells sorted from blood, sampled at week 4, from a patient treated with tofacitinib.

The CDR3 DNA reads as TGCGCCAGCAGCCAAGACGGGTTCACTGAAGCTTTCTTT. Its translation: CASSQDGFTEAFF. The V gene is TRBV4-3, the J gene TRBJ1-1; no definite D call. CDR3 size: 13 residues. CDR1 and CDR2 (germline): LGHNA, YSLEER. V lost 0 bases, J lost 4 bases, and 6 bases lay in between.